Reported below is one TCR beta chain. Its antigen is unknown. A second PCR of 7 to 11 cycles used a sample-barcoded 5' primer and a J-beta primer mix. From each sample, at least 3 million paired-end reads containing CDR3 were obtained. TCRdb reprocessed the 5' RACE reads with MiXCR, giving one entry per CDR3 protein. The sample comprises around 1.5 million distinct CDR3 sequences, roughly 32% of which are singletons, and about 11% rests with the top ten. The sample comes from a study of blood T cells in healthy people across ages. Findings of the study overall: Older age coincided with a roughly linear decline in TCR beta diversity per million T cells. Donors of long life had a larger count of naive CD4+ cells and greater diversity than aged donors.

CDR3 length: 16 residues. Germline assignment: CDR1 MGHRA and CDR2 YSYEKL. With V trimmed by 4 bases and J by 6 bases, 12 bases remained unmatched. The rearrangement joins TRBV4-1 to TRBJ2-7; 10 bases fit TRBD2. Sample: blood. The sequence came from a woman aged 25-40 years in good health. The CDR3 nucleotides read TGCGCCAGCAGCCGGGGGAGCGGGAGGGCCTTCTCCGAGCAGTACTTC. Translating it yields CASSRGSGRAFSEQYF.